A single sample is the source of the 13 T cell receptor beta chains below, sequenced in a study of Graves' ophthalmopathy and Graves' hyperthyroidism. TCR beta CDR3 regions were amplified from RNA transcripts. Second-round multiplex PCR came after first-round RT-PCR with HTBI primers. Each CDR3 protein is one row after TCRdb ran MiXCR on the multiplex PCR reads. The sample yields hundreds of thousands of distinct CDR3 sequences, roughly two fifths seen once. The sequenced sample consisted of peripheral blood. The source of these receptors is an adult man with Graves' ophthalmopathy.

Worth noting for this clonotype: This may be a read error, as it is one base from a much larger clone. J is TRBJ1-6 and V is TRBV20-1; perhaps TRBD1 as D (5 bases). V gave up 6 bases and J gave up 9 bases, with 18 bases separating them. This CDR3 is 14 amino acids long. Per germline, CDR1 DFQATT and CDR2 SNEGSKA (reference sequence). The CDR3 region has the DNA TGCAGTGCAGCCGCGGGCAGGGAAAGTTCACCCCTCCACTTT. Translation: CSAAAGRESSPLHF.

The CDR3 sequence is CASSFRRGGDEKLFF. The CDR3 coding sequence is TGTGCCAGCAGCTTCCGACGAGGGGGTGATGAAAAACTGTTTTTT. This chain links TRBV7-2 with TRBJ1-4, with D possibly matching TRBD1 (6 bases). This CDR3 has 15 residues. Germline CDR1 SGHTA, CDR2 FQGNSA. V lost 3 bases to trimming and J lost 6 bases, with 14 bases between them. The whole variable domain, filled in from reference TRBV7-2 and TRBJ1-4, reads GAGVSQSPSNKVTEKGKDVELRCDPISGHTALYWYRQSLGQGLEFLIYFQGNSAPDKSGLPSDRFSAERTGGSVSTLTIQRTQQEDSAVYLCASSFRRGGDEKLFFGSGTQLSVL.

The V and J genes are TRBV11-1 and TRBJ1-3; 8 nucleotides line up with TRBD1. This CDR3 contains 17 residues. J gave up 2 bases and V 1 base, and 7 bases lay outside the gene matches. The germline gives CDR1 SGHAT, CDR2 FQDESV (reference sequence). CDR3 nucleotides: TGTGCCAGCAGCTTAGAACCAGGGGGCACAACTGGAAACACCATATATTTT. It is translated as CASSLEPGGTTGNTIYF.

The chain couples TRBV2 to TRBJ2-7; TRBD1 is a possible D gene (5 bases). This CDR3 has 15 amino acids. V was clipped by 2 bases and J by 0 bases, with 11 bases between them. Germline CDR1 and CDR2: SNHLY and FYNNEI. This chain's CDR3 is CASSEWQGGSYEQYF. The CDR3 coding sequence is TGTGCCAGCAGTGAATGGCAGGGCGGCTCCTACGAGCAGTACTTC.

The rearrangement uses TRBV5-6 and TRBJ1-2; D not certain. The germline V gene has CDR1 SGHDT and CDR2 YYEEEE. V was clipped by 1 base and J by 3 bases, with 4 bases between them. The CDR3 length is 12 residues. In DNA form, the CDR3 reads TGTGCCAGCAGCTTGAAGGACTATGGCTACACCTTC. This gives the protein CASSLKDYGYTF.

This clonotype has more than one count but fewer than ten. V usage is TRBV20-1 and J usage is TRBJ2-5, with TRBD1 matching 9 bases. Per germline, CDR1 DFQATT and CDR2 SNEGSKA (reference sequence). This CDR3 spans 14 amino acids. V trimming: 3 bases; J trimming: 6 bases; junction bases outside the gene matches: 8. DNA of the CDR3: TGCAGTGCTAGTGAGGGACAGGGTATGAAGACCCAGTACTTC. Translated, it gives CSASEGQGMKTQYF.

This rearrangement joins TRBV14 to TRBJ1-2, with D perhaps TRBD1 (6 bases). CDR1 is SGHDN, CDR2 FVKESK, per germline. V was trimmed by 0 bases and J by 11 bases, leaving 19 bases between them. This CDR3 has 15 residues. The chain's CDR3 is CASSQEFRTVEIYTF. Here the CDR3 DNA reads TGTGCCAGCAGCCAAGAATTTCGGACAGTCGAGATTTACACCTTC.

This chain links TRBV5-1 with TRBJ1-2; no clear D gene. CDR3 length: 10 amino acids. The V gene's germline CDR1 is SGHRS and CDR2 YFSETQ. The V end lost 10 bases, the J end lost 2 bases, and 6 bases lay between the germline ends. Written as DNA, the CDR3 is TGCGCCGCAGCCAACTATGGCTACACCTTC. Residues: CAAANYGYTF. Using reference TRBV5-1 and TRBJ1-2 for the parts outside the CDR3, the full variable domain is KAGVTQTPRYLIKTRGQQVTLSCSPISGHRSVSWYQQTPGQGLQFLFEYFSETQRNKGNFPGRFSGRQFSNSRSEMNVSTLELGDSALYLCAAANYGYTFGSGTRLTVV.

The sample holds a few counts of this clonotype. The gene calls are TRBV5-1 and TRBJ2-7; 7 nucleotides line up with TRBD1. Unmatched junction bases numbered 7, after V lost 4 bases and J lost 0 bases. The length of the CDR3 is 15 residues. Germline values: CDR1 SGHRS, CDR2 YFSETQ. In DNA form, the CDR3 reads TGCGCCAGCAGCCGAGGCTCAGGGGGCTCCTACGAGCAGTACTTC. Amino acid sequence: CASSRGSGGSYEQYF.

This clonotype was recorded at least ten times. The V gene is TRBV9, the J gene TRBJ2-7; perhaps D is TRBD1 or TRBD2 (7 bases each). CDR3 length: 15 amino acids. The V end was cut by 4 bases, the J end by 0 bases, with 14 bases between. In germline, CDR1 is SGDLS, CDR2 YYNGEE. CDR3 in DNA: TGTGCCAGCAGCCCCGCGGGGGACAGCTCCTACGAGCAGTACTTC. It codes for CASSPAGDSSYEQYF.

Ten or more counts support this clonotype. This chain uses TRBV20-1 with TRBJ1-2, with 8 bases lining up with TRBD1. After removal of 6 bases from V and 8 bases from J, the junction contained 8 bases not matched to a gene. Germline V gene lookup returns CDR1 DFQATT and CDR2 SNEGSKA (reference sequence). The CDR3 has 12 residues. DNA of the CDR3: TGCAGTGCCGATCAGGGGGCATCCGGCTACACCTTC. Amino acid sequence: CSADQGASGYTF.

The chain links TRBV4-3 to TRBJ1-1; D call uncertain. Germline CDR1 reads LGHNA; CDR2 reads YSLEER. The CDR3 consists of 15 residues. The V gene lost 0 bases and the J gene lost 1 base, with 9 bases spanning the gap. Written as DNA, the CDR3 is TGCGCCAGCAGCCAAGATCAGGCATCGAACACTGAAGCTTTCTTT. Protein sequence: CASSQDQASNTEAFF.

This clonotype was detected a few times. The chain uses TRBV19 and TRBJ1-2, with 7 bases identical to TRBD1. V lost 3 bases to trimming and J lost 2 bases; unmatched junction nucleotides: 6. From germline, CDR1 is LNHDA and CDR2 SQIVND (reference sequence). This CDR3 spans 15 amino acids. The CDR3, as DNA: TGTGCCAGTAGTATTACGGGACAGACAAACTATGGCTACACCTTC. It translates to CASSITGQTNYGYTF.